The source of this T cell receptor beta chain is a study of shared clonotypes between healthy human individuals (dated by TCRdb to about 2020). Broadly, across the study: Two women and three men aged 18 to 49 years were included in the cohort. Per donor, leukapheresis produced somewhere between about 0.8 and 9 billion PBMCs. Libraries were prepared and TCR repertoires were sequenced by different laboratories using diverse techniques, in order to increase sequencing depth and limit assay-specific biases. For each donor, CD4 naive and CD4 memory were each given three plates, CD8 naive was given two plates, and CD8 memory was given one plate. The study deeply sequenced blood TCR repertoires of several healthy adults to estimate repertoire size and the extent of clonotype sharing between individuals.

Donors were healthy HIV-negative adults with no recently reported acute infections or vaccinations. Every donor was a Caucasian adult residing in Nashville, Tennessee, USA. CD4+ T cells were enriched by magnetic negative selection, after which naive cells were positively selected on CD45RA and the negative fraction was taken as the memory subset. Blood was collected by leukapheresis, and PBMCs were isolated by Ficoll-Histopaque density gradient centrifugation and then cryopreserved in liquid nitrogen vapor phase. Analytical flow cytometry was used to check the purity and quantity of every magnetically sorted T cell population. Genomic DNA was isolated from each sorted fraction and quantified by UV absorbance on a Nanodrop 2000c. General conclusions and limits of the study: Larger estimated clonotype richness was generally found for naive subsets than for memory subsets. Sampling was restricted to blood, and TCR repertoires in tissues likely differ from the TCR repertoires found in blood. The genetic and exposure-history diversity represented was limited by the small number of donors. Even with the large sequencing depth, rarefaction of the sorted-subset datasets indicated that sequencing was incomplete. Sharing across a handful of donors was observed for about 4.8% of naive CD4, over 3% of naive CD8, over 2% of memory CD4, and about 0.38% of memory CD8 clonotypes. Higher generation probabilities were observed for clonotypes shared by all four sorted-subset donors than for non-shared clonotypes. Pairwise subsampling indicated that sequencing depth was expected to affect the degree of clonotype sharing among donors.

After removal of 6 bases from V and 1 base from J, the junction retains 2 bases not matched to a gene. From the cysteine through the phenylalanine, the CDR3 covers 15 amino acids. Only the CDR3 DNA is retained, 45 bases long and in frame from the first base. CDR1 ENHRY and CDR2 SYGVKD are derived from the germline V gene. With respect to this clone: Its antigen remains undetermined. Base-call qualities are not available, and no considerably larger clone is one nucleotide away.

Using the deep immunoSEQ assay, TCR CDR3 regions were amplified from genomic DNA by multiplex PCR. For each cell subset, the extracted genomic DNA was distributed evenly across all wells of several immunoSEQ 96-well plates, and each plate served as one replicate. Each replicate PCR for sorted subsets received approximately 220 ng genomic DNA, equal to roughly 30,000 T cell genomes. The purified libraries were quantified using a Qubit 3.0 fluorometer, sized with a Bioanalyzer 2100, and then quantified again using the KAPA Library Quantification kit. Every immunoSEQ 96-well plate was sequenced on a separate single-read 150-cycle Illumina NextSeq 550 flow cell. As for the authors' bioinformatics: Because only junctional sequences without quality scores were contained in the immunoSEQ output, filtering matching that applied to full-length reads could not be performed. Sequences were annotated with PyIR, a Python wrapper for IgBLAST v1.9, using IMGT germline references to assign V/J genes and CDR3. Any read was removed if the V/J assignment was weak (E-value above 1e-6), the CDR3 was missing, or the read contained stop codons, out-of-frame junctions, or ambiguous translated residues. V3J clonotypes were defined as sequences sharing an identical inferred V gene, J gene, and CDR3 amino acid sequence. Percentage overlap between repertoires was computed as shared unique clonotypes divided by the size of the smaller repertoire. Repertoire richness was assessed with RTK rarefaction, the Chao1 estimator, and Recon v2.1 estimates of unobserved clonotypes. For all TCRbeta clonotypes obtained by the gDNA method from a few donors, generation probabilities were computed with OLGA. Held by TCRdb, this immuneACCESS table contains in-frame sequences only and omits some clones. Under half of the omission traces to an unresolved V gene where checked; the cause of the rest is unknown. For V, J and clone size, that table is used; D and trimming come from the DNA. The sample table holds 500,000 or so clones, of which more than 95% were seen once. The top ten constitute about 0.06% of the sample.

The source material was naive CD4+ T cells sorted from blood. What the cell subset or site label conveys for this sample: CD45RA+ positively selected. The chain was built from TRBV10-3 and TRBJ2-3; 12 middle bases align to TRBD2. The TCR was taken from a woman in her 30s in good health. The CDR3 region reads CAIRTSGSGTDTQYF. The sequence in DNA is TGTGCCATCAGGACTAGCGGGAGTGGCACAGATACGCAGTATTTT.